The present entry profiles one T cell receptor (beta chain) with its context. This clonotype was seen repeatedly, ten times or more. Its target antigen remains unknown. It has no much larger one-base neighbor in the sample; base qualities were not kept. Sequencing used an Illumina NovaSeq 6000. Using 5'RACE with constant-segment primers, TCRalpha and TCRbeta cDNA libraries were constructed, with sample barcodes and unique molecular identifiers added in the process. Trizol reagent was used to extract RNA from every sample. Library amplification was performed in two PCR steps, and a second sample barcode and Illumina TruSeq adapters were introduced in the second step. Sequencing of libraries was performed on an Illumina NovaSeq with 2 x 150 bp paired-end reads. Per the original workflow: The reads were demultiplexed and collapsed into UMI-guided consensus sequences using migec v1.2.7. Using mixcr v2.1.11, UMI consensuses were aligned to TRA and TRB V and J templates and then assembled into clonotypes. Clonotypes were classified as expanded or contracted when called significant by both edgeR and NoisET, with noise models trained on biological replicates. For edgeR calls, a false discovery rate-adjusted p below 0.01 and a log2 fold-change threshold of 1 were applied. PCA with hierarchical clustering of max-normalized trajectories of the 1000 most abundant clonotypes was used as exploratory dynamics analysis. Separately sequenced CD4+ and CD8+ repertoires were used to assign a CD4 or CD8 phenotype to each responding clone. TCRdb reworked the public reads: Q25 trimming with fastp, MiXCR clone assembly, productive beta chains retained. Identical CDR3 proteins give one entry, which carries the most common genes and DNA. TCRdb's processing, not the authors', yielded these V and J calls. This sample has fewer than 350,000 distinct CDR3 sequences in its table, and over 11% of those were observed once. Together, the top ten hold around 20% of the sample.

This specimen belongs to a study of T-cell memory formation after mild COVID-19 (dated by TCRdb to 2020 to 2023). With regard to the full study: TCR sequence clusters from the two donors were found to be largely donor specific. In two donors, T-cell clones that expanded and contracted after mild COVID-19 were tracked by sequencing TCRalpha and TCRbeta repertoires over time. The cohort comprised two young, previously healthy adult volunteers, one female and one male.

Counted from cysteine to phenylalanine, this CDR3 has 15 amino acids. Left in the record is the CDR3 DNA by itself, 45 bases read in frame from the first base. CDR1 is given as SGHTA and CDR2 as FQGNSA, both from the germline V gene. V loses 2 bases of germline sequence and J loses 2 bases, and the interval between the two ends is 13 bases. PBMCs were isolated by Ficoll-Paque density gradient centrifugation. Paper-wide results and their limitations: Contracting CD4+ clones turned up mainly in the CM and EM memory subsets, whereas EMRA was where CD8+ clones were enriched. Whether the second-wave clones peaking on day 37 were SARS-CoV-2 specific was not confirmed. The study included only a couple of mild cases, and larger cohorts that include severe cases with pre-infection samples were judged to be necessary. Balanced CD4/CD8 phenotypes were observed for clones contracting from day 15 to 85, whereas a bias towards CD4+ was observed for a second wave of clones expanding from day 15 to 37. Some responding clones were detected in pre-infection memory, which suggested that pre-existing cross-reactive memory T cells had joined the SARS-CoV-2 response.

The chain joins TRBV7-2 to TRBJ2-7; no D gene is confidently identified. This TCR derives from a man between 18 and 35 years old who had mild COVID-19 (a few samples of this study predate the infection). The sample titles of this study are shuffled in the database, so cell type and time point are left out; the donor was told from shared clones. The material sequenced was PBMCs or a T cell subset sorted from them (not recorded which). This receptor carries the CDR3 CASSLRADDAYEQYF. The DNA sequence reads TGTGCCAGCAGCTTAAGGGCGGATGATGCCTACGAGCAGTACTTC.